A selection of T cell receptor beta chains follows, all from one sample in a study of T cell changes during pregnancy in multiple sclerosis. Sequenced by immunoSEQ multiplex PCR; TCRdb stores in-frame clones only, minus some. The sample contains tens of thousands of clones, roughly 92% of which appear only once. The source material was peripheral blood, sampled in the second trimester of pregnancy. Receptors were obtained from a female donor with multiple sclerosis, enrolled in a pregnancy study. Both conserved end residues are part of each CDR3. Each record gives: J gene, V gene, D gene, CDR3 protein. A D gene is named only where the DNA matches it firmly.

TRBJ2-7,TRBV11-3,TRBD1,CASSPTQGAASYEQYF
TRBJ2-7,TRBV4-1,TRBD2,CASSRATSGRLGYEQYF
TRBJ2-7,TRBV28,TRBD1,CASSSPASQGAYEQYF
TRBJ2-7,TRBV29-1,TRBD1,CSVEGTGKGSYEQYF
TRBJ2-3,TRBV9,.,CASSVANTDTQYF
TRBJ1-5,TRBV7-2,.,CASSLEWQSNQPQHF
TRBJ1-2,TRBV5-4,TRBD1,CASSSDRGPGYTF
TRBJ2-3,TRBV4-1,TRBD2,CASSLIEAGAVDTQYF
TRBJ2-5,TRBV21-1,.,CASSKSGGQPTSQETQYF
TRBJ2-1,TRBV4-1,.,CASSQELAGNEQFF
TRBJ2-1,TRBV2,.,CASKGLTTYNEQFF
TRBJ1-1,TRBV18,TRBD1,CASSPEASGQLNTEAFF
TRBJ2-1,TRBV5-5,.,CASSPRQTVVDEQFF
TRBJ2-3,TRBV5-1,TRBD1,CASSSLTGGITDTQYF
TRBJ2-5,TRBV6-5,TRBD1,CASSPGQGETQYF
TRBJ1-2,TRBV25-1,.,CASSAVIYGYTF
TRBJ2-7,TRBV7-9,.,CASSSPGSYEQYF
TRBJ1-2,TRBV15,.,CATSRDFEGGSGYTF
TRBJ2-7,TRBV28,.,CASSSHRVYYEQYF
TRBJ1-2,TRBV6-5,TRBD1,CASSYKQGVGYTF
TRBJ2-1,TRBV29-1,TRBD1,CSGDRVSYNEQFF
TRBJ2-7,TRBV7-8,.,CASSSLDYEQYF
TRBJ1-1,TRBV7-8,.,CASSFGALNTEAFF
TRBJ2-7,TRBV27,TRBD2,CASSRTSGSFYEQYF
TRBJ2-7,TRBV6-5,TRBD1,CASSFHRDRVYEQYF
TRBJ1-1,TRBV6-5,TRBD1,CASRGPGQANTEAFF
TRBJ1-2,TRBV19,TRBD1,CASSTGGSGYTF